What follows are 8 T cell receptor beta chains derived from one specimen sequenced in a study of blood T cell repertoires in COVID-19. Only in-frame clones appear in the TCRdb table, and some are missing; sequencing was by immunoSEQ multiplex PCR. The table lists some 400,000 clones, around 87% of them singletons. What was sequenced was peripheral blood. These receptors were collected from a woman aged 25-40 years with COVID-19, enrolled during active disease.

V usage is TRBV24-1 and J usage is TRBJ2-1; TRBD2 agrees at 7 bases. The germline gives CDR1 KGHDR, CDR2 SFDVKD. V dropped 6 bases and J dropped 0; count of bases not matched to a gene: 4. This CDR3 is built from 15 residues. CDR3 region: CATSTSESSYNEQFF. CDR3 bases: TGTGCCACCAGTACTAGCGAGAGCTCCTACAATGAGCAGTTCTTC.

The rearrangement links TRBV28 to TRBJ2-7; 7 bases match TRBD1. The ends lost 2 bases at V and 1 base at J; junction bases unmatched: 2. This CDR3 spans 14 amino acids. The V gene's germline CDR1 is MDHEN and CDR2 SYDVKM. The CDR3 loop reads CASSLTGVSYEQYF. CDR3 DNA sequence: TGTGCCAGCAGTTTAACAGGGGTTTCCTACGAGCAGTACTTC.

J is TRBJ1-2 and V is TRBV5-1; D is undetermined. Trimming took off 5 bases at V and 2 bases at J, with 7 bases between the two ends. The CDR3 length is 12 residues. The germline V gene encodes CDR1 SGHRS and CDR2 YFSETQ. CDR3 nucleotides: TGCGCCAGCAGTTCCGGGAACTATGGCTACACCTTC. Translated, it gives CASSSGNYGYTF.

J is TRBJ1-5 and V is TRBV5-1; no reliable D call. Germline assignment: CDR1 SGHRS and CDR2 YFSETQ. V lost 0 bases, J lost 0 bases, and 4 bases lay in between. This CDR3 region has 14 residues. CDR3 sequence (DNA): TGCGCCAGCAGCTTGGACTCTAGCAATCAGCCCCAGCATTTT. Encoded protein: CASSLDSSNQPQHF.

The rearrangement joins TRBV6-5 to TRBJ2-7, with 9 positions matching TRBD1. CDR3 length: 13 residues. The ends lost 7 bases at V and 6 bases at J; junction bases unmatched: 7. CDR1 MNHEY and CDR2 SVGAGI come from the germline V gene. CDR3 DNA: TGTGCCAGCATACCACAGGGGGCTGGCGAGCAGTACTTC. Protein sequence: CASIPQGAGEQYF.

This clone was seen more than once but under ten times. The chain carries TRBV28 and TRBJ2-7; D is possibly TRBD1 (7 bases). The CDR3 contains 14 residues. CDR1 and CDR2 (germline): MDHEN, SYDVKM. V lost 6 bases and J 0 bases, leaving 12 bases between the germline ends. The CDR3 spells CASRIQGGSYEQYF. CDR3 DNA: TGTGCCAGCAGGATCCAGGGGGGCTCCTACGAGCAGTACTTC.

This chain connects TRBV7-8 to TRBJ2-7, with TRBD1 matching 8 bases. This CDR3 comprises 15 residues. CDR1 is SGHVS and CDR2 is FQNEAQ in the germline V gene. V lost 2 bases, J lost 2 bases, and 5 bases stayed unmatched. DNA for the CDR3: TGTGCCAGCAGCTTATTGGGGACAGGAACCTACGAGCAGTACTTC. Translating gives CASSLLGTGTYEQYF.

V usage is TRBV19 and J usage is TRBJ2-7; D remains unclear. The CDR3 extends over 14 amino acids. Germline assignment: CDR1 LNHDA and CDR2 SQIVND (reference sequence). Between the trimmed V and J ends, which lost 2 bases and 0 bases, there was a span of 8 bases. The CDR3 sequence is CASSISHGSYEQYF. CDR3 bases: TGTGCCAGTAGTATATCTCACGGCTCCTACGAGCAGTACTTC.